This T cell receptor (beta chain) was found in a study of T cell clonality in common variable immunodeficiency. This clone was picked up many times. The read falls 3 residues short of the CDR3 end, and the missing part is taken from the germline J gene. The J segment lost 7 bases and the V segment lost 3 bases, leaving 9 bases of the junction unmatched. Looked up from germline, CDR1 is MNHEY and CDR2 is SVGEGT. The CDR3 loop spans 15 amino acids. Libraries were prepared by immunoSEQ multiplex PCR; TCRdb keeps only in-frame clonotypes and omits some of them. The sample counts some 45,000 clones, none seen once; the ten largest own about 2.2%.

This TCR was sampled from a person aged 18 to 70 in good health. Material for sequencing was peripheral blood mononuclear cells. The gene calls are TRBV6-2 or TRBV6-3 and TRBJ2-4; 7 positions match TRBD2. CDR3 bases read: TGTGCCAGCAGTTATGCGGCGGGGAGGGCGAACATT. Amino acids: CASSYAAGRANI. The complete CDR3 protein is CASSYAAGRANIQYF.